This TCR beta chain comes out of a study of CD8 T cells in Susac syndrome. The CDR3 runs to 14 residues. CDR1 is SNHLY and CDR2 is FYNNEI in the germline V gene. The V end lost 0 bases, the J end lost 6 bases, and 9 bases lay between the germline ends. Overall study findings and caveats: A relatively small number of individuals underwent TCR sequencing and HLA analysis.

The T cells that were sequenced for TCR beta were CD8+ and CD4+ cells from blood. The RNA, roughly 0.5 to 1 ug, was put through reverse transcription using random hexamers. TCRdb analysed the immunoSEQ multiplex PCR reads with MiXCR anew, one entry per CDR3 protein. Here the sample spans approximately 280,000 distinct CDR3 sequences, approximately 81% being singletons. In regard to this clonotype: Antigen specificity is unknown.

This chain links TRBV2 with TRBJ2-1; maybe TRBD2 (7 bases). The sequenced sample was CD8+ T cells from PBMCs. The origin of this receptor is a human donor with multiple sclerosis. The CDR3 region has the DNA TGTGCCAGCAGTGAAGCGGGAGGGGGCAATGAGCAGTTCTTC. Translated, it gives CASSEAGGGNEQFF.